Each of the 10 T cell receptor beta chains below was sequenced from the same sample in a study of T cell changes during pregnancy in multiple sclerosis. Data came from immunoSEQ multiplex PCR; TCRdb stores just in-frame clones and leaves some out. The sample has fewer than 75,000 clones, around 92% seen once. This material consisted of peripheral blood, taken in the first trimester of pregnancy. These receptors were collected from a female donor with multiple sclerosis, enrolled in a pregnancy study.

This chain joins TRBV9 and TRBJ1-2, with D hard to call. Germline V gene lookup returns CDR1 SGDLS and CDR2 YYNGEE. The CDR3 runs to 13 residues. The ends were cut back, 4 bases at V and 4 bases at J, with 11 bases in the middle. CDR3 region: CASSPRDFYGYTF. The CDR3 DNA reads TGTGCCAGCAGCCCCCGGGATTTCTATGGCTACACCTTC.

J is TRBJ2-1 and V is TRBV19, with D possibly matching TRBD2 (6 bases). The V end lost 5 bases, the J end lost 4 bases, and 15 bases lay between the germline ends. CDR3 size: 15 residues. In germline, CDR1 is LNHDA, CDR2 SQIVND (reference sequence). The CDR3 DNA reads TGTGCCAGTAGTCTTTTTGGCGGGAATTACAATGAGCAGTTCTTC. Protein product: CASSLFGGNYNEQFF.

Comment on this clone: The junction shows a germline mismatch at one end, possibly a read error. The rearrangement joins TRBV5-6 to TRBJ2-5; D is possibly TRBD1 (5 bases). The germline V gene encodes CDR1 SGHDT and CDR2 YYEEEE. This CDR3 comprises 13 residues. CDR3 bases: TGTGCCAGCAGTTATCCCTCGGACCTAGTAGGGGACTTC. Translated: CASSYPSDLVGDF.

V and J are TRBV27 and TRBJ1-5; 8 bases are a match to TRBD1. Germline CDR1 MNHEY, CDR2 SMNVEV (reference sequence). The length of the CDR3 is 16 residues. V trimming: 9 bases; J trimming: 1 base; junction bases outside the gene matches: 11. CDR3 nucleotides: TGTGCCAGTGGACAGGGCGGGATAAGGAGCAATCAGCCCCAGCATTTT. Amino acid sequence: CASGQGGIRSNQPQHF.

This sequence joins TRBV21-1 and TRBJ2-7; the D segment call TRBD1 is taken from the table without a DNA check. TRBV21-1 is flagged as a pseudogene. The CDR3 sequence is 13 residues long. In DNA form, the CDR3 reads TGTGCCAGCAGGGGCCGGGACAGCTACGAGCAGTACTTC. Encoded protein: CASRGRDSYEQYF.

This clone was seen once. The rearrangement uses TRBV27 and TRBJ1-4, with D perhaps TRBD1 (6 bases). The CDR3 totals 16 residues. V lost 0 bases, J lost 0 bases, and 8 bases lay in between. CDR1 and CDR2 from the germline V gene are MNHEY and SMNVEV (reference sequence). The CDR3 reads CASSLSPGATNEKLFF. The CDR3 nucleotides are TGTGCCAGCAGTTTATCACCAGGGGCAACTAATGAAAAACTGTTTTTT.

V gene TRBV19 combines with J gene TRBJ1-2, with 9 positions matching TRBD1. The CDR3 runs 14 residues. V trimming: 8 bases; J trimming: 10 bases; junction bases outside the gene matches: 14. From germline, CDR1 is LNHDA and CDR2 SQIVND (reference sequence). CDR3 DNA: TGTGCCAGTGCCGGGACAGGGAGAAGTGGGGCCTACACCTTC. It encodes CASAGTGRSGAYTF. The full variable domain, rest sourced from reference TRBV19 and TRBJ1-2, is DGGITQSPKYLFRKEGQNVTLSCEQNLNHDAMYWYRQDPGQGLRLIYYSQIVNDFQKGDIAEGYSVSREKKESFPLTVTSAQKNPTAFYLCASAGTGRSGAYTFGSGTRLTVV.

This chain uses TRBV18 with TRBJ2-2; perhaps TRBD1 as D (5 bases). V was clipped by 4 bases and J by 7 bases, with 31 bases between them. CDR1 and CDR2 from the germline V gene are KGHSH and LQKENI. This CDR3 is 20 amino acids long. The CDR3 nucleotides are TGTGCCAGCTCACGCGTCCCTGGTCGGACAAGGCAGGGTTCGGACGGGGAGCTGTTTTTT. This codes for CASSRVPGRTRQGSDGELFF. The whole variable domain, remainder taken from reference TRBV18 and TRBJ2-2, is NAGVMQNPRHLVRRRGQEARLRCSPMKGHSHVYWYRQLPEEGLKFMVYLQKENIIDESGMPKERFSAEFPKEGPSILRIQQVVRGDSAAYFCASSRVPGRTRQGSDGELFFGEGSRLTVL.

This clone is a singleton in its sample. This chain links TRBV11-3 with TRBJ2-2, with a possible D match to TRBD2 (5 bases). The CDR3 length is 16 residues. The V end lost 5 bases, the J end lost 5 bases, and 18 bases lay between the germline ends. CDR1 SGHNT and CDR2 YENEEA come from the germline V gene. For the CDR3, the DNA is TGTGCCAGCAGCAAAGCGGTCGGAATCGGAACCGGGGAGCTGTTTTTT. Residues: CASSKAVGIGTGELFF.

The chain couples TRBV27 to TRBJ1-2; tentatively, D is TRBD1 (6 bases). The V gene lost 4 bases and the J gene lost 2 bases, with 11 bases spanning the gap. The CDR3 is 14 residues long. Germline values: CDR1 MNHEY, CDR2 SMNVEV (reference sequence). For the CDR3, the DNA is TGTGCCAGCAGTTCCCCGACAGGAAACTATGGCTACACCTTC. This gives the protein CASSSPTGNYGYTF.